This TCR beta chain was captured by sequencing in a study of post-analysis software for immune sequencing data. Whole-study findings and limits: TRBV5-6, TRBV5-1 and TRBV20-1 were among several TRBV segments more frequent in patients than controls. For normalized Chao1 diversity, multiple sclerosis patients scored significantly lower than controls did.

To note about this clonotype: Its antigen is unidentified.

In germline, CDR1 is SGHRS, CDR2 YFSETQ. The CDR3 is made up of 13 amino acids. V lost 2 bases to trimming and J lost 3 bases; unmatched junction nucleotides: 1. Libraries were made from TCR beta cDNA, and they carried unique molecular identifiers. TCRdb re-called the PCR reads with MiXCR, one entry per CDR3 protein. Among approximately 730,000 distinct CDR3 sequences, roughly 27% were seen once, and the ten largest hold under 0.7%. The chain is built from TRBV5-1 and TRBJ1-1, with 7 bases lining up with TRBD1. The sequencing input was blood. This receptor was taken from a girl aged 10-17 years with multiple sclerosis. Here the CDR3 DNA reads TGCGCCAGCAGCTTCGGGACAGACACTGAAGCTTTCTTT. Translation gives CASSFGTDTEAFF.